The rows below give T cell receptor beta chains drawn from one sample of a study of blood T cells in healthy people across ages. MiXCR was run by TCRdb on the 5' RACE reads, yielding one entry per CDR3 protein. The table has around 790,000 distinct CDR3 sequences, around 43% seen once. Sequencing used blood. These TCRs come from a man aged 60 to 75 in good health. Each CDR3 is given with its conserved first and last residue. The order of the fields is J gene, V gene, clone size, D gene, CDR3 DNA, CDR3 protein. A D gene is named only where the DNA matches it firmly. A row's size may be missing; if present it is once, few, many or a size class.

>TRBJ2-6|TRBV4-1|few|NA
TGCGCCAGCAGCCAAGAGGGTTGGACCTCTGGGGCCAACGTCCTGACTTTC
CASSQEGWTSGANVLTF
>TRBJ2-3|TRBV4-3|few|TRBD2
TGCGCCAGCAGCCACACTAGCGGGGATACAGATACGCAGTATTTT
CASSHTSGDTDTQYF
>TRBJ1-1|TRBV2|NA|NA
TGTGCCAGCTCTAGAATTAGGTCGGCCGAAGCTTTCTTT
CASSRIRSAEAFF
>TRBJ2-2|TRBV5-4|NA|NA
TGTGCCAGCCGACGGGGGACAGTAAACACCGGGGGGCTGTTTTTT
CASRRGTVNTGGLFF
>TRBJ2-2|TRBV5-1|NA|NA
TGCGCCAGCAGCCCGCATAACACCGGGGAGCTGTTTTTT
CASSPHNTGELFF
>TRBJ2-7|TRBV20-1|many|NA
TGCAGTGCTAGAGAAGGGATCTCCAACGAGCAGTACTTC
CSAREGISNEQYF
>TRBJ2-7|TRBV6-2/TRBV6-3|once|NA
TGTGCCAGCAGGAGTTCAGGGAGGTTGCGTTACGAGCAGTACTTC
CASRSSGRLRYEQYF
>TRBJ2-3|TRBV20-1|NA|TRBD2
TGCAGTGCAACACGCCGGGGGGGCCTGACAGATACGCAGTATTTT
CSATRRGGLTDTQYF
>TRBJ2-5|TRBV10-3|many|NA
TGTGCCATCAGTGAAGGGGGAATGGAGACCCAGTACTTC
CAISEGGMETQYF
>TRBJ2-7|TRBV11-2|few|TRBD1
TGTGCCAGCAGACGACCGGGACAGAAATCCTACGAGCAGTACTTC
CASRRPGQKSYEQYF
>TRBJ1-1|TRBV5-1|many|NA
TGTGCCAGCAGCGCCGGGGGCAACACTGAAGCTTTCTTT
CASSAGGNTEAFF
>TRBJ2-3|TRBV7-9|NA|NA
TGTGCCAGCAGCTTCGGGACTGGCTCAGATACGCAGTATTTT
CASSFGTGSDTQYF
>TRBJ1-1|TRBV18|NA|NA
TGTGCCAGCTCACCTAAACAGGGTTCCACTGAAGCTTTCTTT
CASSPKQGSTEAFF
>TRBJ2-1|TRBV20-1|NA|TRBD2
TGCAGTGCTAGGGGTCTGGCGGGGGAGGCCTACGAGCAGTTCTTC
CSARGLAGEAYEQFF
>TRBJ1-1|TRBV4-1|NA|NA
TGCGCCAGCAGCCAAGATATTCGGAAGAACACTGAAGCTTTCTTT
CASSQDIRKNTEAFF
>TRBJ2-5|TRBV5-8|NA|TRBD1
TGTGCCAGCAGCCCCTGGGACAGGTTTCAAGAGACCCAGTACTTC
CASSPWDRFQETQYF
>TRBJ2-7|TRBV6-6|NA|TRBD1
TGTGCCAGCAGCCGACAGGGCCGGGGGCAGTACTTC
CASSRQGRGQYF
>TRBJ2-1|TRBV7-9|NA|NA
TGTGCCAGCAGCCCGGGACAAGGCCCTGGTAATGAGCAGTTCTTC
CASSPGQGPGNEQFF
>TRBJ2-7|TRBV11-3|NA|NA
TGTGCCAGCAGCTTAGTTGGGACACCGTCCTACGAGCAGTACTTC
CASSLVGTPSYEQYF
>TRBJ2-5|TRBV14|NA|NA
TGTGCCAGCAGCCGAGACCTTCAGGGGATCCAAGAGACCCAGTACTTC
CASSRDLQGIQETQYF
>TRBJ2-1|TRBV7-9|medium-sized|TRBD2
TGTGCCAGCAGCCCAGGACGACTAGCGGGGGACTCCTACAATGAGCAGTTCTTC
CASSPGRLAGDSYNEQFF
>TRBJ1-1|TRBV5-1|NA|NA
TGCGCCAGCAGCTTGGTCGGGTCGTCCACTGAAGCTTTCTTT
CASSLVGSSTEAFF
>TRBJ2-7|TRBV6-2/TRBV6-3|NA|NA
TGTGCCAGCAGTTTGGACCAGTACAATGAGCAGTACTTC
CASSLDQYNEQYF
>TRBJ1-4|TRBV27|NA|TRBD1
TGTGCCAGCCGCGACAGGGTCTGGGGTAATGAAAAACTGTTTTTT
CASRDRVWGNEKLFF
>TRBJ2-7|TRBV6-2/TRBV6-3|few|NA
TGTGCCAGCATGCGGGGCTCCTACGAGCAGTACTTC
CASMRGSYEQYF
>TRBJ2-4|TRBV29-1|once|NA
TGCAGCGTTGACAGAGACATAACAAACATTCAGTACTTC
CSVDRDITNIQYF
>TRBJ2-3|TRBV24-1|NA|NA
TGTGCCGCCAGCGAAGCGCTCGCGGACAGAGATACGCAGTATTTT
CAASEALADRDTQYF
>TRBJ2-1|TRBV7-2|once|TRBD1
TGTGCCAGCAACTTCCCGGACAGGGGGTCCTACAATGAGCAGTTCTTC
CASNFPDRGSYNEQFF
>TRBJ2-7|TRBV27|few|TRBD1
TGTGCCAGCAGTTTTTTCTTACCGGGACAGGGGGGCGAGCAGTACTTC
CASSFFLPGQGGEQYF